Detailed here is one T cell receptor beta chain. In the original analysis: Cell counts per sample came from amplifying reference gene primers. Measured with immunoSEQ multiplex PCR; TCRdb has only the in-frame clones, and not every one. That table is the source of V, J and clone size, and D and trimming were worked out from the DNA. The sample lists over 150,000 clones, around 87% occurring once. This CDR3 is built from 15 residues. V lost 0 bases and J lost 1, with 11 bases in between. Germline lookup yields CDR1 SGHNT and CDR2 YYREEE (reference sequence). The data belong to a study of blood T cell repertoires in COVID-19. Study context: COVID-19 samples, acute and convalescent, were from the United States, Italy and Spain. Sample material is recorded as cDNA or gDNA derived from T cells, B-cell-depleted T cells, or PBMCs.

The sequence derives from a woman aged 18-29 years who had recovered from COVID-19. The chain recombines TRBV5-4 with TRBJ2-7; TRBD2 might be the D (6 bases). The sequenced sample consisted of peripheral blood. The CDR3 sequence is CASSLDSGRSYEQYF. CDR3 DNA: TGTGCCAGCAGCTTGGATAGCGGACGATCCTACGAGCAGTACTTC.